This TCR beta chain comes out of a study of response to subunit inactivated influenza vaccine. General study findings and limits: The authors offered the suggestion that each seasonal influenza vaccination recruits few new T cells.

TCRdb independently ran MiXCR on the RT-PCR reads; one entry per CDR3 protein. The sample carries roughly 630,000 distinct CDR3 sequences, 12% to 15% recorded once. Details on this clonotype: Its target is unknown.

The V gene lost 6 bases and the J gene lost 4 bases, with 12 bases spanning the gap. This CDR3 has 13 amino acids. The specimen was PBMCs from blood, collected 14 days before vaccination. This TCR was recovered from a man between 45 and 60 years old who received an inactivated influenza vaccine. The V gene is TRBV12-3 or TRBV12-4, the J gene TRBJ1-1; no firm D call. In DNA form, the CDR3 reads TGTGCCAGCAGCAAAGCCTTAGGCACTGAAGCTTTCTTT. Translated: CASSKALGTEAFF.